A selection of T cell receptor beta chains follows, all from one sample in a study of technical replicates of blood from a handful of donors. Only in-frame clones appear in the TCRdb table, and some are missing; sequencing was by immunoSEQ multiplex PCR. In the table there are some 13,000 clones, 92% of which are singletons. Specimen: PBMCs. These receptors all come from a human donor in good health. Both conserved end residues are part of each CDR3. A D gene is named only where the DNA matches it firmly. Clone size is shown for a subset of rows, as once, few, many or a class of expanded clone.

size	V	J	D	CDR3	DNA
NA	TRBV6-5	TRBJ1-2	NA	CASSLDRDYGYTF	TGTGCCAGCAGTTTAGACAGAGACTATGGCTACACCTTC
NA	TRBV6-6	TRBJ2-5	TRBD2	CASNLAGGPGESQYF	TGTGCCAGCAATCTAGCGGGAGGGCCGGGGGAGTCCCAGTACTTC
NA	TRBV6-5	TRBJ2-6	NA	CASSLQGTGANVLTF	TGTGCCAGCAGCCTTCAGGGGACTGGGGCCAACGTCCTGACTTTC
once	TRBV7-8	TRBJ1-1	TRBD1	CASSYDRVNTEAFF	TGTGCCAGCAGCTATGACAGGGTGAACACTGAAGCTTTCTTT
NA	TRBV7-6	TRBJ2-2	NA	CASSLVGAGLGNTGELFF	TGTGCCAGCAGCTTAGTAGGGGCGGGACTCGGGAACACCGGGGAGCTGTTTTTT
NA	TRBV7-3	TRBJ2-1	NA	CASSLDQGSYNEQFF	TGTGCCAGCAGCCTGGACCAGGGGTCCTACAATGAGCAGTTCTTC
NA	TRBV5-1	TRBJ2-3	NA	CASSLEGREGTDTQYF	TGCGCCAGCAGCTTGGAGGGCAGGGAGGGCACAGATACGCAGTATTTT
NA	TRBV5-1	TRBJ2-1	TRBD2	CASSPHLGTKSEQFF	TGCGCCAGCAGCCCCCATTTGGGGACTAAGAGTGAGCAGTTCTTC
NA	TRBV5-1	TRBJ1-1	NA	CASSLGTVWNTEAFF	TGCGCCAGCAGCTTGGGTACGGTGTGGAACACTGAAGCTTTCTTT
NA	TRBV18	TRBJ2-4	TRBD2	CASSGTSVDIQYF	TGTGCCAGCTCCGGGACTAGCGTCGACATTCAGTACTTC
NA	TRBV7-9	TRBJ2-1	TRBD2	CASSPEEGLADYNEQFF	TGTGCCAGCAGCCCCGAGGAAGGACTAGCGGACTACAATGAGCAGTTCTTC
NA	TRBV29-1	TRBJ1-5	NA	CSVGGGNQPQHF	TGCAGCGTTGGGGGAGGGAATCAGCCCCAGCATTTT
NA	TRBV7-3	TRBJ2-2	NA	CASSLQALTGELFF	TGTGCCAGCAGCTTACAAGCGCTCACCGGGGAGCTGTTTTTT
NA	TRBV27	TRBJ2-1	NA	CASRDYQDEMFF	TGTGCCAGCAGGGACTACCAAGACGAAATGTTCTTC
NA	TRBV19	TRBJ1-5	TRBD1	CASSSDRGLGQPQHF	TGTGCCAGTAGTTCGGACAGGGGGCTTGGTCAGCCCCAGCATTTT
NA	TRBV5-1	TRBJ1-1	NA	CASSFDGQMNTEAFF	TGCGCCAGCAGCTTTGATGGACAGATGAACACTGAAGCTTTCTTT
NA	TRBV4-1	TRBJ1-5	NA	CASSPGFLGNQPQHF	TGCGCCAGCAGCCCAGGGTTTCTCGGCAATCAGCCCCAGCATTTT
NA	TRBV6-4	TRBJ2-1	TRBD2	CASSAPGGDGSNEQFF	TGTGCCAGCAGTGCGCCGGGGGGGGACGGGTCCAATGAGCAGTTCTTC
NA	TRBV18	TRBJ1-4	TRBD1	CASSPPGQGWKLFF	TGTGCCAGCTCACCTCCAGGACAGGGCTGGAAACTGTTTTTT
NA	TRBV6-1	TRBJ1-2	NA	CASTQWQGNYGYTF	TGTGCCAGCACCCAATGGCAGGGTAACTATGGCTACACCTTC
NA	TRBV19	TRBJ2-3	NA	CASSIATDTDTQYF	TGTGCCAGTAGTATAGCTACAGACACAGATACGCAGTATTTT
NA	TRBV30	TRBJ2-3	TRBD2	CAWSVLAGEADTQYF	TGTGCCTGGAGTGTACTAGCGGGAGAAGCAGATACGCAGTATTTT